This TCR beta chain appears in the sequencing data of a study of blood T cell repertoires in COVID-19. About the study: In each case, the material was cDNA or gDNA derived from T cells, B-cell-depleted T cells, or PBMCs.

As processed by the authors: How many nucleated cells were present was estimated from reference gene primer amplification. Sequencing used immunoSEQ multiplex PCR; TCRdb keeps in-frame clones, though not all of them. Clone size and the V and J calls come from that table; the DNA yielded D and trimming. This sample has some 38,000 clones, with 78% found just once. The CDR3 covers 14 residues. Germline V gene data show CDR1 as ENHRY and CDR2 as SYGVKD. The V segment lost 6 bases and the J segment 8 bases; nucleotides outside the gene matches: 11. The chain recombines TRBV10-3 with TRBJ2-7, with 9 bases matching TRBD1. This clonotype was obtained from a man in his sixties or seventies with acute or convalescent COVID-19. Sequenced input: peripheral blood. In nucleotides, the CDR3 is TGTGCCATCAGCCCGGGACAGGGACCTGTTAAGCAGTACTTC. Protein: CAISPGQGPVKQYF.